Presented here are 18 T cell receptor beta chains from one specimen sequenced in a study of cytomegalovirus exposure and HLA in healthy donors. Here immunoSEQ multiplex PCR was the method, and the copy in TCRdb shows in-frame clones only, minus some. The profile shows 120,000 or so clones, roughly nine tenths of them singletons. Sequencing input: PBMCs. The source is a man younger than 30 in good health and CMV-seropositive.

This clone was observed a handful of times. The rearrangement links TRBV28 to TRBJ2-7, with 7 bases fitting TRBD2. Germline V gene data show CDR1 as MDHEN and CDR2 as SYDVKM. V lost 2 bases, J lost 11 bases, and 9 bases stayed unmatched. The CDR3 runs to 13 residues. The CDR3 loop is CASSLVGGDKEYF. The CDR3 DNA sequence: TGTGCCAGCAGTTTAGTGGGGGGGGATAAGGAGTACTTC.

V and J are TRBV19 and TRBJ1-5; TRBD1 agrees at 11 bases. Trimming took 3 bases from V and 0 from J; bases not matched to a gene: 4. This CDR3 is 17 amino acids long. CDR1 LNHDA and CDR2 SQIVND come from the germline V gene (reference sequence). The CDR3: CASSILGTGGSNQPQHF. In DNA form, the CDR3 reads TGTGCCAGTAGTATCTTAGGGACAGGGGGTAGCAATCAGCCCCAGCATTTT.

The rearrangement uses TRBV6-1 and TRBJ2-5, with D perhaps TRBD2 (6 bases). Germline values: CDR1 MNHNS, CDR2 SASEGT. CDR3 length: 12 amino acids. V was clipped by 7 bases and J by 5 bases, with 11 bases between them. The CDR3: CASTPGAETQYF. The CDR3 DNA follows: TGTGCCAGCACCCCGGGAGCGGAGACCCAGTACTTC.

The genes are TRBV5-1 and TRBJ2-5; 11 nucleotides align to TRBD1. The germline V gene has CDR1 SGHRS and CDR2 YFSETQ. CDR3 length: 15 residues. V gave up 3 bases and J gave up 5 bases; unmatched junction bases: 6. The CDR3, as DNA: TGCGCCAGCAGCTCCACAGGGACAGGGGGGGAGACCCAGTACTTC. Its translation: CASSSTGTGGETQYF.

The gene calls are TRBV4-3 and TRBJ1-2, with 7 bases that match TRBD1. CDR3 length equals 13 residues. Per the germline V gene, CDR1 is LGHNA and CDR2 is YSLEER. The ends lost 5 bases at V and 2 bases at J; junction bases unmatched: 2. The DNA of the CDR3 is TGCGCCAGCAGCATGACAGGGAACTATGGCTACACCTTC. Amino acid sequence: CASSMTGNYGYTF.

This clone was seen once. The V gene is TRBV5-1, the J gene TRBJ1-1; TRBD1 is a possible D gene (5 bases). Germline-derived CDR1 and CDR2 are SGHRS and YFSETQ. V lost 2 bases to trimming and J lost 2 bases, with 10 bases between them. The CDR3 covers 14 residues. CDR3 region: CASSFDSYNTEAFF. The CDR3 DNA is TGCGCCAGCAGCTTTGACAGCTATAACACTGAAGCTTTCTTT.

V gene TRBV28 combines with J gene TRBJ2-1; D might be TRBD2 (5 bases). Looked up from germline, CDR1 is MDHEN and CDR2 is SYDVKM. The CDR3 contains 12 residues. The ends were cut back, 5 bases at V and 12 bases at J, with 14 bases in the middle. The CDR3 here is CASSLTPGMQFF. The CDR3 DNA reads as TGTGCCAGCAGTCTCACCCCGGGGATGCAGTTCTTC.

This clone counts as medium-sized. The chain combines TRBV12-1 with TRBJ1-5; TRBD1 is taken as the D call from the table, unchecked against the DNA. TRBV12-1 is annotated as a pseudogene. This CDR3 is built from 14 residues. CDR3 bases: TGTGCCAGCAGCTTTCTCAGTCGCAATCAGCCCCAGCATTTT. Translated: CASSFLSRNQPQHF.

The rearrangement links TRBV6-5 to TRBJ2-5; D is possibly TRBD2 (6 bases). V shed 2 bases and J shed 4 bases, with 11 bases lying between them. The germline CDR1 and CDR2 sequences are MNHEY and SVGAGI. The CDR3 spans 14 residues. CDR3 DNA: TGTGCCAGCAGTTACGCCGGAGGGATAGAGACCCAGTACTTC. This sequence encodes CASSYAGGIETQYF.

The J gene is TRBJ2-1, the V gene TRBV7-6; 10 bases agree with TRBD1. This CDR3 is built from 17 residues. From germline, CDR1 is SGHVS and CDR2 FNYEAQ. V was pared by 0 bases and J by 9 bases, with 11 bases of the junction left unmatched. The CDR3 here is CASSLALMGQGLGEQFF. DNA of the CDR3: TGTGCCAGCAGCTTAGCGCTAATGGGACAGGGGTTGGGTGAGCAGTTCTTC.

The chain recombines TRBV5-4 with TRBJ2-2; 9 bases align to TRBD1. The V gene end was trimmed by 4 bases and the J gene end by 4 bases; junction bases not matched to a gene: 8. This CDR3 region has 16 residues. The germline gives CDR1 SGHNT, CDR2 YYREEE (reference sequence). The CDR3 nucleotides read TGTGCCAGCAGCGCACCGGGACAGGGAGCCACCGGGGAGCTGTTTTTT. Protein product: CASSAPGQGATGELFF.

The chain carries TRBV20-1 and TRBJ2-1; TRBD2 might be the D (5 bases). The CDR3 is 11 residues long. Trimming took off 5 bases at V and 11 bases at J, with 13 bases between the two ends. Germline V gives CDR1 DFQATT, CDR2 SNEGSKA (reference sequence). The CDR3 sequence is CSAERVVQQFF. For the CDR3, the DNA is TGCAGTGCTGAGAGGGTGGTCCAGCAGTTCTTC.

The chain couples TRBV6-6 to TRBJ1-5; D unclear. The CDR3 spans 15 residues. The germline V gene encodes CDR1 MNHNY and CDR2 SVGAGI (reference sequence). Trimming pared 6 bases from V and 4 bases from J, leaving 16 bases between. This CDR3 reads CASRPRGFQNQPQHF. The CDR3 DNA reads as TGTGCCAGCAGGCCCAGAGGATTTCAGAATCAGCCCCAGCATTTT.

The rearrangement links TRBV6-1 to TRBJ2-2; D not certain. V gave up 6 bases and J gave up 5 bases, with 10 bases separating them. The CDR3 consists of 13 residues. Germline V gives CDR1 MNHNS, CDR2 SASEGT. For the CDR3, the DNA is TGTGCCAGCAGCGAACAGAAGACCGGGGAGCTGTTTTTT. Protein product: CASSEQKTGELFF.

This CDR3 is CASSYSVRGQDEAFF. The CDR3 DNA reads as TGTGCCAGCAGTTACTCGGTCAGGGGGCAGGATGAAGCTTTCTTT. The rearrangement links TRBV6-6 to TRBJ1-1, with TRBD1 matching over 8 bases. V was clipped by 0 bases and J by 7 bases; unmatched bases: 7. The CDR3 contains 15 residues. Germline-derived CDR1 and CDR2 are MNHNY and SVGAGI (reference sequence).

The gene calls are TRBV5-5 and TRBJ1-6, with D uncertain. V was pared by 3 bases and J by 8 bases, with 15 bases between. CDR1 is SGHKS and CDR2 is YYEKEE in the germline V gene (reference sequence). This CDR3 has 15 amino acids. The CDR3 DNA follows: TGTGCCAGCAGCTCACCGATGGCCCCGTATTCACCCCTCCACTTT. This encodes CASSSPMAPYSPLHF.

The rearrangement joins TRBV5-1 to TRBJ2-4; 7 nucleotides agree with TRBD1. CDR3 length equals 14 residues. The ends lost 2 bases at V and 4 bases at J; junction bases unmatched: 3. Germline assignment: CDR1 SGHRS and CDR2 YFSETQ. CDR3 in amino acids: CASSFGTDKNIQYF. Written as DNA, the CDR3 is TGCGCCAGCAGCTTCGGGACAGATAAAAACATTCAGTACTTC.

CDR3 sequence (DNA): TGTGCCAGCAGCCCTCGGGATCACGAGCAGTACTTC. Encoded protein: CASSPRDHEQYF. V usage is TRBV5-6 and J usage is TRBJ2-7; D perhaps matches TRBD2 (5 bases). This CDR3 has 12 residues. Germline values: CDR1 SGHDT, CDR2 YYEEEE. V was clipped by 4 bases and J by 5 bases, with 10 bases between them.